These 19 T cell receptor beta chains share one sample of origin, sequenced in a study of chemoradiotherapy in HPV16-positive cancers. TCRdb's copy holds only in-frame clones and misses some; the assay was immunoSEQ multiplex PCR. Of approximately 9,000 clones listed, roughly nine tenths are singletons. Sample: blood, taken from a patient who underwent chemoradiotherapy. The origin of the receptors is a human donor with HPV-associated anogenital cancer.

CDR3 coding DNA: TGTGCCAGCAGCCTCTGGACTAGCGGACTCCTTCACGAGCAGTACTTC. Translated: CASSLWTSGLLHEQYF. V gene TRBV27 combines with J gene TRBJ2-7, with 10 bases lining up with TRBD2. This CDR3 is 16 amino acids long. V lost 6 bases to trimming and J lost 5 bases; unmatched junction nucleotides: 13. Looked up from germline, CDR1 is MNHEY and CDR2 is SMNVEV (reference sequence).

This chain uses TRBV5-4 with TRBJ1-6, with D unresolved. The V end lost 0 bases, the J end lost 9 bases, and 16 bases lay between the germline ends. There are 16 residues in the CDR3. Germline CDR1 is SGHNT and CDR2 is YYREEE (reference sequence). CDR3 loop: CASSLGSGLSSSPLHF. The DNA for the CDR3 is TGTGCCAGCAGCTTGGGGTCCGGGTTATCTAGTTCACCCCTCCACTTT. Combining the CDR3 with reference TRBV5-4 and TRBJ1-6 gives the whole variable domain ETGVTQSPTHLIKTRGQQVTLRCSSQSGHNTVSWYQQALGQGPQFIFQYYREEENGRGNFPPRFSGLQFPNYSSELNVNALELDDSALYLCASSLGSGLSSSPLHFGNGTRLTVT.

The chain is built from TRBV14 and TRBJ2-7; possibly TRBD2 for D (7 bases). The CDR3 runs to 15 residues. V was cut by 1 base and J by 7 bases, with 17 bases left in between. The germline CDR1 and CDR2 sequences are SGHDN and FVKESK. The CDR3 protein is CASSQVRGRAPEQYF. The CDR3 DNA reads TGTGCCAGCAGCCAAGTAAGGGGGAGGGCGCCTGAGCAGTACTTC.

Comment on this clone: Compared with germline, one end of the junction differs, possibly owing to a read error. The J gene is TRBJ1-1, the V gene TRBV7-7; maybe TRBD1 (5 bases). Germline CDR1 reads SSHAT; CDR2 reads FNYEAQ (reference sequence). This CDR3 has 14 residues. The DNA for the CDR3 is TGTGCTAGCAGCCCACTCCGGGGGGACACTGAAGCTTTCTTT. This encodes CASSPLRGDTEAFF. The whole variable domain, remainder taken from reference TRBV7-7 and TRBJ1-1, is GAGVSQSPRYKVTKRGQDVTLRCDPISSHATLYWYQQALGQGPEFLTYFNYEAQPDKSGLPSDRFSAERPEGSISTLTIQRTEQRDSAMYRCASSPLRGDTEAFFGQGTRLTVV.

J is TRBJ2-1 and V is TRBV2; unclear D gene. CDR3 length: 15 amino acids. CDR1 and CDR2 (germline): SNHLY, FYNNEI. Trimming stripped 1 base from V and 0 bases from J, with 7 bases between. As DNA, the CDR3 is TGTGCCAGCAGTGAAGGCGGTATCTCCTACAATGAGCAGTTCTTC. Protein: CASSEGGISYNEQFF. The whole variable domain, filled in from reference TRBV2 and TRBJ2-1, reads EPEVTQTPSHQVTQMGQEVILRCVPISNHLYFYWYRQILGQKVEFLVSFYNNEISEKSEIFDDQFSVERPDGSNFTLKIRSTKLEDSAMYFCASSEGGISYNEQFFGPGTRLTVL.

This chain joins TRBV14 and TRBJ2-5, with 7 bases identical to TRBD1. CDR1 is SGHDN and CDR2 is FVKESK in the germline V gene. V was clipped by 4 bases and J by 1 base; unmatched bases: 9. This CDR3 has 16 residues. The CDR3 is CASSRIKGASQETQYF. DNA of the CDR3: TGTGCCAGCAGCCGTATCAAGGGGGCGTCCCAAGAGACCCAGTACTTC.

This clone was picked up one time. This chain links TRBV5-8 with TRBJ1-2; D is ambiguous. This CDR3 has 13 residues. Germline CDR1 SGHTS, CDR2 YDEGEE. The V gene lost 3 bases and the J gene lost 8 bases, with 14 bases spanning the gap. The DNA of the CDR3 is TGTGCCAGCAGCTGGGCCGATGTGGGGGGCTACACCTTC. This codes for CASSWADVGGYTF.

The genes are TRBV7-3 and TRBJ2-3, with 7 bases fitting TRBD2. The CDR3 is 16 residues long. Per the germline V gene, CDR1 is SGHTA and CDR2 is FQGTGA. The ends lost 3 bases at V and 1 base at J; junction bases unmatched: 7. CDR3 protein: CASSFLSGGRTDTQYF. CDR3 DNA sequence: TGTGCCAGCAGCTTCCTATCGGGGGGACGCACAGATACGCAGTATTTT.

The rearrangement joins TRBV2 to TRBJ1-2; D remains ambiguous. CDR3 length: 14 amino acids. Germline CDR1 and CDR2: SNHLY and FYNNEI. V gave up 3 bases and J gave up 4 bases, with 12 bases separating them. The CDR3 loop reads CASSDGSYGYGYTF. The CDR3 DNA is TGTGCCAGCAGTGACGGCAGTTACGGCTATGGCTACACCTTC.

This clone has just one count. V is TRBV19 and J is TRBJ2-3; the match to TRBD1 covers 8 bases. CDR1 LNHDA and CDR2 SQIVND come from the germline V gene (reference sequence). The trim removed 3 bases at V and 4 bases at J, leaving 3 bases unmatched. This CDR3 has 14 amino acids. The CDR3 sequence is CASSMDRAADTQYF. DNA of the CDR3: TGTGCCAGTAGTATGGACAGGGCGGCAGATACGCAGTATTTT.

The chain employs TRBV6-1 and TRBJ2-5, with 9 bases identical to TRBD1. The CDR3 runs to 13 residues. Trimming took 9 bases from V and 5 from J; bases not matched to a gene: 7. Germline values: CDR1 MNHNS, CDR2 SASEGT. This CDR3 reads CASRDRAQETQYF. The CDR3 DNA reads as TGTGCCAGTCGGGACAGGGCACAGGAGACCCAGTACTTC.

The gene calls are TRBV6-1 and TRBJ2-1; no firm D call. With 5 bases removed from V and 3 bases from J, the gap between germline ends came to 11 bases. This CDR3 has 14 residues. CDR1 is MNHNS, CDR2 SASEGT, per germline. In nucleotides, the CDR3 is TGTGCCAGCAGTCGAAACCAGGTCTACAATGAGCAGTTCTTC. Translated: CASSRNQVYNEQFF.

The chain has TRBV28 and TRBJ1-6; no clear D. The CDR3 runs to 12 residues. Germline V gene sequence: CDR1 MDHEN, CDR2 SYDVKM. V lost 1 base to trimming and J lost 9 bases, with 4 bases between them. In nucleotides, the CDR3 is TGTGCCAGCAGTTTATCTCTTTCACCCCTCCACTTT. Translated, it gives CASSLSLSPLHF.

The chain has TRBV20-1 and TRBJ2-7; D possibly corresponds to TRBD1 (5 bases). With 6 bases removed from V and 0 bases from J, the gap between germline ends came to 6 bases. CDR1 is DFQATT and CDR2 is SNEGSKA in the germline V gene (reference sequence). The CDR3 loop spans 11 amino acids. The CDR3 coding sequence is TGCAGTGCCGACAGCTCCTACGAGCAGTACTTC. It specifies CSADSSYEQYF.

The CDR3 nucleotides are TGTGCCAGCAGTTTGACAGGGGATGTGGGCACTGAAGCTTTCTTT. This encodes CASSLTGDVGTEAFF. The chain combines TRBV27 with TRBJ1-1, with 8 bases aligning to TRBD1. V gave up 3 bases and J gave up 4 bases; unmatched junction bases: 7. Germline CDR1 is MNHEY and CDR2 is SMNVEV (reference sequence). The CDR3 length is 15 residues.

The chain has TRBV19 and TRBJ2-3; weak D call: TRBD1 (6 bases). The CDR3 covers 15 residues. In germline, CDR1 is LNHDA, CDR2 SQIVND (reference sequence). V was trimmed by 6 bases and J by 1 base, leaving 14 bases between them. The CDR3 loop reads CASSPRRQGTDTQYF. CDR3 sequence (DNA): TGTGCCAGTAGCCCCCGACGACAGGGCACAGATACGCAGTATTTT.

The chain combines TRBV7-2 with TRBJ2-1, with 8 nucleotides matching TRBD2. The trim removed 0 bases at V and 6 bases at J, leaving 4 bases unmatched. The germline gives CDR1 SGHTA, CDR2 FQGNSA. The CDR3 is made up of 15 amino acids. The CDR3 loop is CASSLAAGVLNEQFF. The CDR3 nucleotides are TGTGCCAGCAGCTTAGCAGCGGGAGTCCTCAATGAGCAGTTCTTC.

The rearrangement links TRBV28 to TRBJ2-2, with 9 bases fitting TRBD1. This CDR3 has 17 amino acids. J gave up 4 bases and V 6 bases, and 12 bases lay outside the gene matches. Germline values: CDR1 MDHEN, CDR2 SYDVKM. The DNA for the CDR3 is TGTGCCAGCAGGACCCCCGGGACAGGGTCGGTCACCGGGGAGCTGTTTTTT. It codes for CASRTPGTGSVTGELFF.

This clone has a single count. The rearrangement joins TRBV19 to TRBJ2-7; D may correspond to TRBD1 or TRBD2 (6 bases each). Trimming shortened V by 5 bases and J by 3 bases, and 11 bases separated the two germline ends. Germline assignment: CDR1 LNHDA and CDR2 SQIVND (reference sequence). The CDR3 contains 13 residues. CDR3 loop: CASSWGARYEQYF. Here the CDR3 DNA reads TGTGCCAGTAGTTGGGGGGCTCGCTACGAGCAGTACTTC.